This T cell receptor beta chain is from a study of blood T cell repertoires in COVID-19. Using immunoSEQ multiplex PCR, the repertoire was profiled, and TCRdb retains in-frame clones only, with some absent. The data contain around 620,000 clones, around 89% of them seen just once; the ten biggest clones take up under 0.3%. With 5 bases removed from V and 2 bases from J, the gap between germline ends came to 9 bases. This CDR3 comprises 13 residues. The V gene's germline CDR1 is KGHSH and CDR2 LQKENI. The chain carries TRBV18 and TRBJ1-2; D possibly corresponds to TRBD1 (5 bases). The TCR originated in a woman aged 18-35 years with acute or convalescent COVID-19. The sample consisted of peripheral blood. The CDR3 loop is CASSKGRNYGYTF. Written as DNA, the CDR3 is TGTGCCAGCTCAAAGGGGAGGAACTATGGCTACACCTTC. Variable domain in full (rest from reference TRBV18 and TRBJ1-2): NAGVMQNPRHLVRRRGQEARLRCSPMKGHSHVYWYRQLPEEGLKFMVYLQKENIIDESGMPKERFSAEFPKEGPSILRIQQVVRGDSAAYFCASSKGRNYGYTFGSGTRLTVV.